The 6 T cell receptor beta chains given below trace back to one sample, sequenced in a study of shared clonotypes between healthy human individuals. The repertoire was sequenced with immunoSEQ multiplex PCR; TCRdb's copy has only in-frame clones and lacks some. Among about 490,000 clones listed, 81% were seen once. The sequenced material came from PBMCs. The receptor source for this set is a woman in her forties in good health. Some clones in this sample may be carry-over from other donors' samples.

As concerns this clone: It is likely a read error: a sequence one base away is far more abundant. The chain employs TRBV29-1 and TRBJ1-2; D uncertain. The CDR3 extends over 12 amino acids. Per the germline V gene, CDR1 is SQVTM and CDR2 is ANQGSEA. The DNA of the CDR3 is TGCGGCCCCGAAATGGTCCCCTATGGCTACACCTTC. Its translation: CGPEMVPYGYTF.

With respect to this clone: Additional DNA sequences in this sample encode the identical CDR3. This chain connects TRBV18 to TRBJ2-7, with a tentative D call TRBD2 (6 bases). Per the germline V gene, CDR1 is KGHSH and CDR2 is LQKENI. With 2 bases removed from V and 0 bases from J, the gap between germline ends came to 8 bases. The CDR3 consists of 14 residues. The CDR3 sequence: CASSPGGASYEQYF. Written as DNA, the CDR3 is TGTGCCAGCTCACCAGGCGGGGCCTCCTACGAGCAGTACTTC.

In DNA form, the CDR3 reads TGTGCCACGACAGGGGAGGTCTATGGCTACACCTTC. Residues: CATTGEVYGYTF. The chain recombines TRBV28 with TRBJ1-2, with 8 bases fitting TRBD1. CDR3 length: 12 residues. Germline CDR1 MDHEN, CDR2 SYDVKM. J gave up 4 bases and V 10 bases, and 5 bases lay outside the gene matches.

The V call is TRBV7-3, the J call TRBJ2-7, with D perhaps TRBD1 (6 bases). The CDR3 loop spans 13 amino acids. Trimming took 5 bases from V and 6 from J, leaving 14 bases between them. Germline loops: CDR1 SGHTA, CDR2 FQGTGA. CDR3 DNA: TGTGCCAGCAGCACAACCGCAGGGGCCGAGCAGTACTTC. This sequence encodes CASSTTAGAEQYF.

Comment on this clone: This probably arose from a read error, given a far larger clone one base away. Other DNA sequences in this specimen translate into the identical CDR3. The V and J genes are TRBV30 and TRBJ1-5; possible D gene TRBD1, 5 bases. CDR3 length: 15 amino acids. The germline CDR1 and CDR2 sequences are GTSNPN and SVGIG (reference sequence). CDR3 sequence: CAWSTGQLDNQPQHF. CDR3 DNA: TGTGCCTGGAGTACGGGGCAGCTAGACAATCAGCCCCAGCATTTC.

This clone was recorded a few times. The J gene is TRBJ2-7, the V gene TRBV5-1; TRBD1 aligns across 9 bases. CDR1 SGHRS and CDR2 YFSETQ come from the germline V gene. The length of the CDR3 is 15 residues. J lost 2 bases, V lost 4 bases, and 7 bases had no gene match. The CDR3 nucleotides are TGCGCCAGCAGCCCTGGGACAGGGCAGGCCTACGAGCAGTACTTC. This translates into CASSPGTGQAYEQYF. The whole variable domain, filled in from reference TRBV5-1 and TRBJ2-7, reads KAGVTQTPRYLIKTRGQQVTLSCSPISGHRSVSWYQQTPGQGLQFLFEYFSETQRNKGNFPGRFSGRQFSNSRSEMNVSTLELGDSALYLCASSPGTGQAYEQYFGPGTRLTVT.